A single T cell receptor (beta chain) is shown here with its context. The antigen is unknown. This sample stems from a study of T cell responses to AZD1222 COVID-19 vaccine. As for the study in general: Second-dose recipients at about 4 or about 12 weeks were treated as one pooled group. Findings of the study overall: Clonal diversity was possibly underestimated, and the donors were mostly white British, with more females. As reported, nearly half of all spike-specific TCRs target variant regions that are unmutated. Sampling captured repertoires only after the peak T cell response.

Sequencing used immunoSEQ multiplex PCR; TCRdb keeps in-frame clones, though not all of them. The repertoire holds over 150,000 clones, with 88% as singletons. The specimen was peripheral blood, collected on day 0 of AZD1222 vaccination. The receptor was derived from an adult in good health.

The DNA for the CDR3 is TGTGCCAGCTCACCGTCGAGCTCTGGGGCCAACGTCCTGACTTTC. Translation: CASSPSSSGANVLTF. The genes are TRBV18 and TRBJ2-6; D not resolved. Between the trimmed V and J ends, which lost 3 bases and 0 bases, there was a span of 6 bases. The CDR3 runs to 15 residues. Looked up from germline, CDR1 is KGHSH and CDR2 is LQKENI.